This T cell receptor (beta chain) comes out of a study of OX40 agonist ivuxolimab in advanced cancers. This clone was seen only once. Trimming removed 3 bases at V and 2 bases at J, with 6 bases between. Germline CDR1 is MNHEY and CDR2 is SMNVEV (reference sequence). The CDR3 totals 13 residues. Measured with immunoSEQ multiplex PCR; TCRdb has only the in-frame clones, and not every one. Among about 79,000 clones listed, approximately 94% were seen once. Sequenced material: CD4+ or CD8+ T cells sorted from blood, taken in a trial of the OX40 agonist ivuxolimab. The gene calls are TRBV27 and TRBJ2-3; unclear D gene. The source of this sequence is an adult with an advanced solid tumor such as melanoma, head and neck, liver or kidney cancer. The CDR3, as DNA: TGTGCCAGCAGTTTGGCTGACACAGATACGCAGTATTTT. This encodes CASSLADTDTQYF.